Sequencing of this TCR beta chain was carried out in a study of human T cells and chemical hapten exposure. This clonotype showed up just a few times. Trimming took off 3 bases at V and 0 bases at J, with 16 bases between the two ends. This CDR3 is 18 amino acids long. CDR1 and CDR2 (germline): SGDLS, YYNGEE. TCRdb used MiXCR to reprocess the RACE reads, holding one entry per CDR3 protein. The table lists approximately 350,000 distinct CDR3 sequences, just under 6.5% of them singletons. Time point denoted: patch test 2, 6 weeks after DPC sensitization. Stated treatment: therapeutic diphenylcyclopropenone sensitization with weekly scalp DPC.

The sample consisted of whole blood, taken in connection with sensitization to the hapten diphenylcyclopropenone (DPC). This receptor was identified in a woman under 30 with alopecia areata. Some clones in this sample may be carry-over from other donors' samples. The V call is TRBV9, the J call TRBJ2-6; either TRBD1 or TRBD2 may fit D (5 bases each). As DNA, the CDR3 is TGTGCCAGCAGCGCAGGGAGTGTTACGACCTCTGGGGCCAACGTCCTGACTTTC. It is translated as CASSAGSVTTSGANVLTF.